The 30 T cell receptor beta chains listed next were all sequenced from one sample in a study of blood T cell repertoires in COVID-19. This table comes from immunoSEQ multiplex PCR, and its TCRdb copy is limited to in-frame clones, with some not included. The top ten clones hold nearly 9% of a sample with approximately 270,000 clones, roughly 80% of them seen once. The sequencing input was peripheral blood. The receptor set was obtained from a man older than 75 with acute or convalescent COVID-19.

The V and J genes are TRBV5-1 and TRBJ2-3; TRBD2 matches 14 bases. The germline gives CDR1 SGHRS, CDR2 YFSETQ. There are 17 residues in the CDR3. The junction had 3 bases not matched to a gene; V was cut back by 0 bases and J by 3 bases. The CDR3 bases are TGCGCCAGCAGCTTGGGACTAGCGGGGGGGCTGACAGATACGCAGTATTTT. It encodes CASSLGLAGGLTDTQYF.

CDR3 amino acids: CASSTTGTNTEAFF. DNA for the CDR3: TGTGCCAGCAGCACGACAGGGACGAACACTGAAGCTTTCTTT. The J gene is TRBJ1-1, the V gene TRBV28; 7 nucleotides align to TRBD1. The J segment lost 1 base and the V segment lost 6 bases, leaving 5 bases of the junction unmatched. CDR3 size: 14 residues. Per germline, CDR1 MDHEN and CDR2 SYDVKM.

The table lists this clone with a count of one. The chain links TRBV5-1 to TRBJ2-2; TRBD1 agrees at 9 bases. Losses at the gene ends were 5 bases for V and 0 bases for J; bases not matched to a gene: 5. The CDR3 loop spans 16 amino acids. Per germline, CDR1 SGHRS and CDR2 YFSETQ. The CDR3 region has the DNA TGCGCCAGCAGGCCAGGACAGGGGTCGAACACCGGGGAGCTGTTTTTT. Encoded protein: CASRPGQGSNTGELFF.

The V call is TRBV19, the J call TRBJ2-2; D ambiguous. The V end was cut by 7 bases, the J end by 4 bases, with 7 bases between. Germline lookup yields CDR1 LNHDA and CDR2 SQIVND (reference sequence). The CDR3 covers 12 residues. For the CDR3, the DNA is TGTGCCAGTAACACAGCCACCGGGGAGCTGTTTTTT. As protein: CASNTATGELFF. The variable domain in full, with the rest retrieved from reference TRBV19 and TRBJ2-2, is DGGITQSPKYLFRKEGQNVTLSCEQNLNHDAMYWYRQDPGQGLRLIYYSQIVNDFQKGDIAEGYSVSREKKESFPLTVTSAQKNPTAFYLCASNTATGELFFGEGSRLTVL.

This chain links TRBV27 with TRBJ1-1; 8 bases match TRBD1. V gave up 5 bases and J gave up 1 base; unmatched junction bases: 9. Germline CDR1 is MNHEY and CDR2 is SMNVEV (reference sequence). This CDR3 region has 16 residues. DNA of the CDR3: TGTGCCAGCAGTCCTTACAGGGGGATTCCGAACACTGAAGCTTTCTTT. This sequence encodes CASSPYRGIPNTEAFF.

The chain uses TRBV6-2 or TRBV6-3 and TRBJ2-2; 10 bases map to TRBD2. Germline CDR1 reads MNHEY; CDR2 reads SVGEGT. The ends lost 3 bases at V and 10 bases at J; junction bases unmatched: 11. This CDR3 is built from 16 residues. The CDR3: CASSYTRSGGVVELFF. CDR3 coding DNA: TGTGCCAGCAGTTATACCCGGAGCGGGGGGGTGGTGGAGCTGTTTTTT.

The rearrangement uses TRBV29-1 and TRBJ1-4, with D maybe TRBD1 (5 bases). Deletions cut 4 bases from V and 8 bases from J, with 11 bases between. This CDR3 comprises 12 residues. Germline assignment: CDR1 SQVTM and CDR2 ANQGSEA. For the CDR3, the DNA is TGCAGCGTTGGAGACAGTACCGAAAAACTGTTTTTT. Amino acids: CSVGDSTEKLFF.

The chain combines TRBV7-9 with TRBJ2-7; 7 positions match TRBD2. The germline CDR1 and CDR2 sequences are SEHNR and FQNEAQ (reference sequence). V lost 5 bases and J lost 7; bases outside the gene matches: 11. The CDR3 sequence is 14 residues long. The CDR3 here is CASSPPLGGWEQYF. The CDR3 DNA reads TGTGCCAGCAGCCCCCCCCTGGGGGGGTGGGAGCAGTACTTC.

This sequence joins TRBV18 and TRBJ1-1; 7 bases line up with TRBD1. The V segment lost 3 bases and the J segment 2 bases; nucleotides outside the gene matches: 3. The CDR3 is 14 amino acids. Germline assignment: CDR1 KGHSH and CDR2 LQKENI. The CDR3 spells CASSPRQGNTEAFF. The CDR3 DNA follows: TGTGCCAGCTCACCGAGACAGGGAAACACTGAAGCTTTCTTT.

The V gene is TRBV27, the J gene TRBJ1-1, with D unresolved. V shed 5 bases and J shed 5 bases, with 18 bases lying between them. The CDR3 has 15 amino acids. CDR1 and CDR2 (germline): MNHEY, SMNVEV (reference sequence). CDR3 protein: CASSRPPLAGTEAFF. DNA of the CDR3: TGTGCCAGCAGTCGACCGCCGCTGGCGGGGACTGAAGCTTTCTTT.

This chain joins TRBV30 and TRBJ2-2; TRBD1 aligns across 9 bases. V dropped 2 bases and J dropped 0; count of bases not matched to a gene: 7. This CDR3 has 17 residues. From germline, CDR1 is GTSNPN and CDR2 SVGIG (reference sequence). The DNA for the CDR3 is TGTGCCTGGAGTACCGGACAGGGGAGAGCGAACACCGGGGAGCTGTTTTTT. Residues: CAWSTGQGRANTGELFF.

This clone was seen only once. J is TRBJ2-7 and V is TRBV19, with D hard to call. V was shortened by 5 bases and J by 2 bases, with 16 bases between the two germline ends. The CDR3 spans 15 residues. Germline CDR1 is LNHDA and CDR2 is SQIVND (reference sequence). CDR3: CASSVQSGPTYEQYF. The CDR3 nucleotides are TGTGCCAGTAGTGTCCAATCCGGTCCCACCTACGAGCAGTACTTC.

The chain links TRBV25-1 to TRBJ1-2; no clear D. In germline, CDR1 is MGHDK, CDR2 SYGVNS. The CDR3 has 12 residues. The V end lost 6 bases, the J end lost 2 bases, and 7 bases lay between the germline ends. The CDR3 protein is CASRQMNYGYTF. In nucleotides, the CDR3 is TGTGCCAGCAGGCAGATGAACTATGGCTACACCTTC.

V gene TRBV27 combines with J gene TRBJ1-2, with TRBD1 identical over 7 bases. CDR3 size: 13 residues. The J segment lost 6 bases and the V segment lost 5 bases, leaving 6 bases of the junction unmatched. Germline V gene lookup returns CDR1 MNHEY and CDR2 SMNVEV (reference sequence). CDR3: CASSDRASDGYTF. The CDR3 DNA follows: TGTGCCAGCAGTGACAGGGCGTCTGATGGCTACACCTTC.

The chain couples TRBV19 to TRBJ1-2, with 7 bases lining up with TRBD1. The J segment lost 5 bases and the V segment lost 5 bases, leaving 5 bases of the junction unmatched. Germline assignment: CDR1 LNHDA and CDR2 SQIVND (reference sequence). The CDR3 has 13 residues. CDR3 sequence reads: CASSQTGVYGYTF. The DNA for the CDR3 is TGTGCCAGTAGTCAAACAGGGGTATATGGCTACACCTTC.

V and J are TRBV11-2 and TRBJ1-4; D ambiguous. V lost 1 base and J 5 bases, leaving 11 bases between the germline ends. Germline V gene data show CDR1 as SGHAT and CDR2 as FQNNGV. The CDR3 runs 15 residues. The CDR3 DNA reads TGTGCCAGCAGCTTAGTGTGGCGGAGCAATGAAAAACTGTTTTTT. It codes for CASSLVWRSNEKLFF. The entire variable domain, with the rest obtained from reference TRBV11-2 and TRBJ1-4, is as follows: EAGVAQSPRYKIIEKRQSVAFWCNPISGHATLYWYQQILGQGPKLLIQFQNNGVVDDSQLPKDRFSAERLKGVDSTLKIQPAKLEDSAVYLCASSLVWRSNEKLFFGSGTQLSVL.

In its sample, this clone was seen once. The V gene is TRBV29-1, the J gene TRBJ1-2, with TRBD1 identical over 7 bases. Per the germline V gene, CDR1 is SQVTM and CDR2 is ANQGSEA. With 4 bases clipped from V and 1 base from J, the junction kept 3 bases outside the gene matches. There are 13 residues in the CDR3. DNA for the CDR3: TGCAGCGTTGGGACAGGTCGTAACTATGGCTACACCTTC. Protein sequence: CSVGTGRNYGYTF. Full variable domain (rest looked up from reference TRBV29-1 and TRBJ1-2): SAVISQKPSRDICQRGTSLTIQCQVDSQVTMMFWYRQQPGQSLTLIATANQGSEATYESGFVIDKFPISRPNLTFSTLTVSNMSPEDSSIYLCSVGTGRNYGYTFGSGTRLTVV.

This chain links TRBV2 with TRBJ2-3; 10 bases line up with TRBD2. This CDR3 contains 16 residues. CDR1 and CDR2 from the germline V gene are SNHLY and FYNNEI. The V segment lost 2 bases and the J segment 2 bases; nucleotides outside the gene matches: 4. The chain's CDR3 is CASSEFSGGSTDTQYF. CDR3 coding DNA: TGTGCCAGCAGTGAATTTAGCGGGGGGTCCACAGATACGCAGTATTTT.

The chain has TRBV6-1 and TRBJ1-2; no firm D call. Germline lookup yields CDR1 MNHNS and CDR2 SASEGT. Deletions cut 2 bases from V and 8 bases from J, with 9 bases between. The CDR3 loop spans 12 amino acids. CDR3 region: CASSERTEGYTF. The CDR3 nucleotides are TGTGCCAGCAGTGAAAGGACTGAGGGCTACACCTTC.

The CDR3 region is CASSLVPGQGANYGYTF. CDR3 in DNA: TGTGCCAGCAGCTTAGTCCCCGGACAGGGGGCTAACTATGGCTACACCTTC. The chain employs TRBV7-2 and TRBJ1-2, with TRBD1 matching over 10 bases. CDR1 and CDR2 (germline): SGHTA, FQGNSA. The CDR3 is 17 amino acids. V trimming: 1 base; J trimming: 0 bases; junction bases outside the gene matches: 5.

This chain joins TRBV19 and TRBJ2-1; 11 bases are shared with TRBD1. The CDR3 has 15 amino acids. Germline V gene lookup returns CDR1 LNHDA and CDR2 SQIVND (reference sequence). The trim removed 3 bases at V and 6 bases at J, leaving 4 bases unmatched. The CDR3 spells CASSMDRGRTNEQFF. The CDR3 nucleotides read TGTGCCAGTAGTATGGACAGGGGGCGCACCAATGAGCAGTTCTTC.

The genes are TRBV20-1 and TRBJ2-7; D unclear. Germline-derived CDR1 and CDR2 are DFQATT and SNEGSKA (reference sequence). With 6 bases removed from V and 2 bases from J, the gap between germline ends came to 8 bases. The CDR3 extends over 11 amino acids. CDR3 in amino acids: CSATSTYEQYF. DNA for the CDR3: TGCAGTGCGACAAGTACCTACGAGCAGTACTTC.

The chain joins TRBV6-5 to TRBJ1-1; 7 bases fit TRBD1. V trimming: 6 bases; J trimming: 9 bases; junction bases outside the gene matches: 10. From germline, CDR1 is MNHEY and CDR2 SVGAGI. The CDR3 loop spans 13 amino acids. The CDR3 reads CASRQGTVVKAFF. The DNA for the CDR3 is TGTGCCAGCAGACAAGGGACAGTAGTGAAAGCTTTCTTT.

The chain is built from TRBV3-1 (or the pseudogene TRBV3-2) and TRBJ2-7, with unresolved D. Trimming removed 6 bases from V and 4 bases from J, with 13 bases in between. This CDR3 spans 13 amino acids. Germline V gene data show CDR1 as LGHDT and CDR2 as YNNKEL (reference sequence). The CDR3 region has the DNA TGTGCCAGCAGACCTACCGGCGGTTACGAGCAGTACTTC. Translated: CASRPTGGYEQYF.

The rearrangement uses TRBV9 and TRBJ1-6, with 7 bases lining up with TRBD1. This CDR3 has 15 amino acids. With V trimmed by 3 bases and J by 6 bases, 6 bases remained unmatched. Germline V gene data show CDR1 as SGDLS and CDR2 as YYNGEE. The CDR3 DNA sequence: TGTGCCAGCAGCGGGCGGACAGGTTTTAATTCACCCCTCCACTTT. Its protein is CASSGRTGFNSPLHF.

The gene calls are TRBV9 and TRBJ2-1; D is perhaps TRBD2 (5 bases). Germline values: CDR1 SGDLS, CDR2 YYNGEE. Deletions cut 4 bases from V and 0 bases from J, with 14 bases between. The CDR3 consists of 16 residues. CDR3 coding DNA: TGTGCCAGCAGCCCCCGTGGGGAGAGCTCCTACAATGAGCAGTTCTTC. It is translated as CASSPRGESSYNEQFF.

V gene TRBV7-2 combines with J gene TRBJ1-1; 12 bases map to TRBD1. Germline lookup yields CDR1 SGHTA and CDR2 FQGNSA. This CDR3 is 19 amino acids long. J gave up 4 bases and V 0 bases, and 12 bases lay outside the gene matches. CDR3 coding DNA: TGTGCCAGCAGCTTAGCCCCGGGGACAGGGGGCCGGGCGGGCACTGAAGCTTTCTTT. Amino acids: CASSLAPGTGGRAGTEAFF.

The chain uses TRBV18 and TRBJ2-7; 8 bases align to TRBD1. The trim removed 0 bases at V and 4 bases at J, leaving 8 bases unmatched. Germline V gives CDR1 KGHSH, CDR2 LQKENI. The CDR3 sequence is 16 residues long. CDR3 sequence (DNA): TGTGCCAGCTCACCACCGAACGCAGGGGGCCGGTACGAGCAGTACTTC. Translation gives CASSPPNAGGRYEQYF. Full variable domain (missing parts from reference TRBV18 and TRBJ2-7): NAGVMQNPRHLVRRRGQEARLRCSPMKGHSHVYWYRQLPEEGLKFMVYLQKENIIDESGMPKERFSAEFPKEGPSILRIQQVVRGDSAAYFCASSPPNAGGRYEQYFGPGTRLTVT.

The chain employs TRBV7-2 and TRBJ1-2, with a weak D call TRBD1 (5 bases). Germline CDR1 is SGHTA and CDR2 is FQGNSA. The length of the CDR3 is 14 residues. Deletions cut 1 base from V and 2 bases from J, with 8 bases between. The CDR3 DNA is TGTGCCAGCAGCTTAGGCGCAGGGAACTATGGCTACACCTTC. The encoded protein is CASSLGAGNYGYTF.

The J gene is TRBJ1-1, the V gene TRBV6-5; perhaps TRBD1 as D (6 bases). The germline V and J ends were trimmed by 0 bases and 3 bases, with 14 bases remaining between them. The CDR3 covers 16 residues. The V gene's germline CDR1 is MNHEY and CDR2 SVGAGI. The CDR3 region is CASSYSNRGAHTEAFF. The CDR3 DNA reads TGTGCCAGCAGTTACTCGAATCGGGGGGCACACACTGAAGCTTTCTTT.